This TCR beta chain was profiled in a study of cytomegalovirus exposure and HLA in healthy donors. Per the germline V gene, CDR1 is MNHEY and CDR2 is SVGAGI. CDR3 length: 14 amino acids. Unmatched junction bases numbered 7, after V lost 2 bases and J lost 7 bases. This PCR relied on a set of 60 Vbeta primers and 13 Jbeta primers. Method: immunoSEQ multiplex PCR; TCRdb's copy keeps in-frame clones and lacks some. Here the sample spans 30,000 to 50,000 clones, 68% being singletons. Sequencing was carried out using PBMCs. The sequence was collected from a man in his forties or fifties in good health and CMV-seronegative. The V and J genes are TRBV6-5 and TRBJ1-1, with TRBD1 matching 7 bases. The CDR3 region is CASSYARGQREAFF. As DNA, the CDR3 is TGTGCCAGCAGTTACGCCAGGGGACAGCGTGAAGCTTTCTTT.